This TCR beta chain is drawn from a study of blood T cell repertoires in COVID-19. Authors' data handling: Reference gene primer amplification in the assay estimated nucleated cell counts. TCRdb's table, derived via immunoSEQ multiplex PCR, lists solely in-frame clones and lacks some. That table is the source of V, J and clone size, and D and trimming were worked out from the DNA. The data contain over 75,000 clones, more than 75% of them singletons. This clone showed up just once. Sequenced: peripheral blood. The sequence derives from a woman of 80 years or more with acute or convalescent COVID-19.

For the CDR3, the DNA is TGTGCCAGCAGCACCACAGGGGACTCCTACAATGAGCAGTTCTTC. This codes for CASSTTGDSYNEQFF. This rearrangement joins TRBV9 to TRBJ2-1; 7 positions match TRBD1. V shed 4 bases and J 0 bases; nucleotides not matched to a gene: 4. Germline V CDR1 and CDR2: SGDLS, YYNGEE. The CDR3 is 15 amino acids.